This TCR beta chain was identified in a study of cytomegalovirus exposure and HLA in healthy donors. Points from the study as a whole: Cytomegalovirus-associated status was assigned to approximately 160 TCR beta chains.

Looked up from germline, CDR1 is MNHNY and CDR2 is SVGAGI (reference sequence). The CDR3 length is 16 residues. The V gene lost 5 bases and the J gene lost 0 bases, with 13 bases spanning the gap. The protocol was immunoSEQ multiplex PCR, while the TCRdb copy is restricted to in-frame clones and leaves out a portion. The table has 110,000 to 150,000 clones, 85% to 95% seen once. In the case of this clone: Its target is unknown.

It was the roughly 110-subject validation cohort, separate from the approximately 700-subject first cohort, to which the donors belonged. This TCR was sampled from a man aged 18-30 years in good health and CMV-seropositive. The chain is built from TRBV6-6 and TRBJ1-4, with D tentatively TRBD1 (5 bases). The sample consisted of PBMCs. In DNA form, the CDR3 reads TGTGCCAGCAGTGCTCAGGGTATTGCAACTAATGAAAAACTGTTTTTT. Its protein product is CASSAQGIATNEKLFF.